This is a list of T cell receptor beta chains from one sample in a study of cytomegalovirus exposure and HLA in healthy donors. TCRdb keeps only in-frame clones here, not all; method: immunoSEQ multiplex PCR. The repertoire includes around 130,000 clones, under 85% of them detected once, and 1.5% to 2% sits in the top ten. Sequencing was carried out using PBMCs. The source of these receptors is a boy aged 5-17 years in good health and CMV-seronegative. Both conserved end residues are part of each CDR3. The D gene is left open where the match is weak. Only part of the rows carry a size: once, few, many, or a class if the clone is expanded.

cdr3_aa,d_call,v_call,clone_size,j_call
CASSSSNSRHTDTQYF,-,TRBV7-3,-,TRBJ2-3
CASSQDSGGFYNEQFF,TRBD2,TRBV4-1,once,TRBJ2-1
CASSYGVERNQPQHF,-,TRBV6-6,-,TRBJ1-5
CASSLGVPNEKLFF,-,TRBV7-3,once,TRBJ1-4
CASSLGSKSGETQYF,-,TRBV5-1,once,TRBJ2-5
CASSQTRDRSPYEQYF,TRBD1,TRBV4-3,-,TRBJ2-7
CASSVGTSGRLNEQFF,TRBD2,TRBV9,-,TRBJ2-1
CASSGGSRRETQYF,-,TRBV9,-,TRBJ2-5
CASSQRSGRGTDTQYF,TRBD2,TRBV18,-,TRBJ2-3
CASNQGAIEAFF,TRBD1,TRBV6-6,-,TRBJ1-1
CASSFAGGANVLTF,-,TRBV5-4,-,TRBJ2-6
CASSSDRANNSPLHF,TRBD1,TRBV18,-,TRBJ1-6
CASSDFTGSNQPQHF,-,TRBV2,-,TRBJ1-5
CASSHLGQGAYNEQFF,TRBD1,TRBV4-2,-,TRBJ2-1
CASSSPGQGVNSPLHF,TRBD1,TRBV7-2,-,TRBJ1-6
CASSLPQGPGGYTF,-,TRBV5-4,once,TRBJ1-2
CASSLAQGQGLYTEAFF,TRBD1,TRBV7-9,few,TRBJ1-1
CASSKRGGKDGYTF,-,TRBV7-6,-,TRBJ1-2
CASSPRGQGASEKLFF,TRBD1,TRBV27,-,TRBJ1-4
CASSGGFPNTEAFF,-,TRBV6-5,-,TRBJ1-1
CASSETASPQVQPTYGYTF,-,TRBV2,-,TRBJ1-2
CASSSGTSGSEQYF,TRBD2,TRBV6-1,once,TRBJ2-7
CAWSRGGSLAGELFF,-,TRBV30,-,TRBJ2-2
CASSLGQGNTEAFF,TRBD1,TRBV7-2,-,TRBJ1-1
CAHPIPGKNTGELFF,-,TRBV11-1,-,TRBJ2-2
CASSLGGHGYTF,-,TRBV5-5,-,TRBJ1-2
CASNSGQGIDYGYTF,TRBD1,TRBV19,few,TRBJ1-2
CASSPRGGVGNTEAFF,-,TRBV7-2,-,TRBJ1-1
CASSYSGQGALEQFF,TRBD1,TRBV7-9,few,TRBJ2-1